Following are 27 T cell receptor beta chains from one sample sequenced in a study of T cell clonality in common variable immunodeficiency (dated by TCRdb to the mid-2010s). The full study reports these points: Fewer deletions and N-nucleotide insertions were reportedly observed in CVID TCRbeta sequences, and highly modified clones with 13 or more V deletions were reportedly absent from CVID TCRbeta sequences.

Their target antigens are unknown. The library relied on the immunoSEQ multiplex PCR assay. Drawn from immuneACCESS, this table holds only the in-frame rearrangements with V and J called that TCRdb kept. Clones are partly lost; checked studies trace under half to an unresolved V gene and leave the rest unexplained. This sample holds tens of thousands of clones in total, without any singletons. Approximately 5.5% of the sample lies in the top ten. Sequenced sample: peripheral blood mononuclear cells. The receptor set was obtained from a human donor with common variable immunodeficiency.

This clone was detected ten times or more. The read comes to an end 3 residues before the CDR3 does, leaving the germline J gene to fill in the end. The V call is TRBV5-4, the J call TRBJ1-1, with D maybe TRBD1 (6 bases). V lost 2 bases and J lost 1, with 9 bases in between. This CDR3 is 14 amino acids long. Germline V gene lookup returns CDR1 SGHNT and CDR2 YYREEE (reference sequence). Here the CDR3 reads CASSFAGANTEAFF. CDR3 DNA, as far as it was read: TGTGCCAGCAGCTTCGCAGGGGCGAACACTGAA.

This clone came up a few times. Read data end 3 residues before the CDR3 end; the end is taken from the germline J gene. The gene calls are TRBV5-1 and TRBJ1-2; 7 bases are shared with TRBD1. Trimming took 5 bases from V and 2 from J; bases not matched to a gene: 6. The CDR3 totals 14 residues. Germline lookup yields CDR1 SGHRS and CDR2 YFSETQ. The CDR3 reads CASRDQTGNYGYTF. The sequenced CDR3 bases are TGCGCCAGCAGAGACCAGACAGGGAACTATGGC.

In this sample, this clone turned up many times. From the germline J gene comes the end of the CDR3, since the read stops 3 residues before it. The chain couples TRBV7-9 to TRBJ2-1, with a tentative D call TRBD1 (8 bases). Germline CDR1 and CDR2: SEHNR and FQNEAQ (reference sequence). The CDR3 contains 15 residues. Deletions cut 4 bases from V and 3 bases from J, with 13 bases between. The CDR3 DNA, read in part, is TGTGCCAGCAGCTCAGGGGGCGGGGGCTACAATGAG. It translates to CASSSGGGGYNE. The full CDR3 reads CASSSGGGGYNEQFF.

This clone turned up a few times. From the germline J gene comes the end of the CDR3, since the read stops 3 residues before it. J is TRBJ2-3 and V is TRBV20-1, with 10 bases aligning to TRBD1. Germline-derived CDR1 and CDR2 are DFQATT and SNEGSKA (reference sequence). The CDR3 runs to 14 residues. V shed 6 bases, J shed 6 bases, and the junction held 9 bases outside the gene matches. Here the CDR3 reads CSAAGTGVGDTQYF. CDR3 bases read: TGCAGTGCGGCCGGGACAGGGGTGGGGGATACG.

Concerning this clone: A read error may be the cause here, since a much bigger clone is one base away. From the germline J gene comes the end of the CDR3, since the read stops 3 residues before it. Other DNA sequences within the sample encode an identical CDR3. This chain joins TRBV30 and TRBJ2-7, with TRBD1 as a possible D gene (7 bases). The V gene's germline CDR1 is GTSNPN and CDR2 SVGIG (reference sequence). The CDR3 has 12 residues. Trimming took 4 bases from V and 3 from J, leaving 10 bases between them. CDR3 DNA (partial): TGTGCCTGGACAGGGGGGCGCTACGAG. Encoded protein: CAWTGGRYE. The whole CDR3 is CAWTGGRYEQYF.

This clone came up many times. The read ends 3 residues before the CDR3 terminus; that terminus is restored from the germline J gene. The V gene is TRBV14, the J gene TRBJ2-1; 8 nucleotides line up with TRBD2. Per germline, CDR1 SGHDN and CDR2 FVKESK. The CDR3 length is 16 residues. V lost 6 bases to trimming and J lost 3 bases; unmatched junction nucleotides: 10. The part of the CDR3 DNA that was read is TGTGCCAGCAGGTCCGCGGGAGGTTTTGGCTACAATGAG. Amino acids: CASRSAGGFGYNE. The whole CDR3 is CASRSAGGFGYNEQFF.

A remark on this clone: The read terminates 3 residues before the CDR3 end, so the remaining end is supplied by the germline J gene. The J gene is TRBJ2-7, the V gene TRBV7-2; 8 bases are shared with TRBD2. The CDR3 has 14 amino acids. Germline CDR1 SGHTA, CDR2 FQGNSA. V was pared by 4 bases and J by 4 bases, with 6 bases of the junction left unmatched. The chain's CDR3 is CASSSGTSWYEQYF. The covered CDR3 bases are TGTGCCAGCAGCTCCGGGACTAGTTGGTACGAG.

This clone was seen repeatedly, ten times or more. The missing CDR3 end, 3 residues past where the read stops, is filled in from the germline J gene. The rearrangement links TRBV7-2 to TRBJ2-7, with D tentatively TRBD1 (5 bases). The CDR3 covers 13 residues. Trimming cost V 5 bases and J 6 bases, with 14 bases left between them. Germline CDR1 and CDR2: SGHTA and FQGNSA. The chain's CDR3 is CASSAFRVAEQYF. The DNA read from the CDR3 is TGTGCCAGCAGCGCCTTCAGGGTTGCCGAG.

This clone was found many times. Read data end 3 residues before the CDR3 end; the end is taken from the germline J gene. The chain combines TRBV19 with TRBJ2-2, with a possible D match to TRBD1 (5 bases). Trimming pared 9 bases from V and 0 bases from J, leaving 8 bases between. This CDR3 comprises 13 residues. The germline V gene encodes CDR1 LNHDA and CDR2 SQIVND (reference sequence). The covered CDR3 bases are TGTGCCAGCTCGACAGCGAACACCGGGGAG. It specifies CASSTANTGE. The CDR3 as a whole reads CASSTANTGELFF.

Regarding this clone: The read is 3 residues too short to cover the CDR3 end, so that end is filled in from the germline J gene. The chain employs TRBV19 and TRBJ2-4; 9 nucleotides match TRBD1. Trimming at V came to 5 bases and at J to 3 bases, leaving 17 bases not matched to a gene. This CDR3 contains 19 residues. Germline values: CDR1 LNHDA, CDR2 SQIVND (reference sequence). CDR3 protein: CASSWLSRDRVRDKNIQYF. The part of the CDR3 DNA that was read is TGTGCCAGTAGTTGGTTGTCCCGGGACAGGGTAAGGGACAAAAACATT.

Concerning this clone: With the read ending 3 residues before the CDR3 end, the germline J gene is used to fill in that end. This chain uses TRBV7-2 with TRBJ1-1; D is undetermined. This CDR3 has 14 amino acids. V lost 3 bases, J lost 0 bases, and 8 bases lay in between. CDR1 SGHTA and CDR2 FQGNSA come from the germline V gene. The sequenced part of the CDR3 DNA is TGTGCCAGCAGCTTCTTTCGGGTGAACACTGAA. The encoded protein is CASSFFRVNTE. Given in full, the CDR3 is CASSFFRVNTEAFF. The whole variable domain, filled in from reference TRBV7-2 and TRBJ1-1, reads GAGVSQSPSNKVTEKGKDVELRCDPISGHTALYWYRQSLGQGLEFLIYFQGNSAPDKSGLPSDRFSAERTGGSVSTLTIQRTQQEDSAVYLCASSFFRVNTEAFFGQGTRLTVV.

Points on this clone: The read ends 3 residues shy of where the CDR3 ends; the end is completed using the germline J gene. J is TRBJ2-5 and V is TRBV7-9; 8 positions agree with TRBD1. Germline lookup yields CDR1 SEHNR and CDR2 FQNEAQ (reference sequence). The V gene end was trimmed by 2 bases and the J gene end by 4 bases; junction bases not matched to a gene: 6. The CDR3 is 15 residues long. CDR3 bases read: TGTGCCAGCAGCTTACAGGGGGCGAAAGGAGAGACC. It encodes CASSLQGAKGET. Given in full, the CDR3 is CASSLQGAKGETQYF.

The table lists this clone with a few counts. The CDR3 end lies 3 residues beyond the end of the read and is filled in from the germline J gene. The J gene is TRBJ1-5, the V gene TRBV19; no clear D gene. CDR1 and CDR2 from the germline V gene are LNHDA and SQIVND (reference sequence). CDR3 length equals 17 residues. V was trimmed by 3 bases and J by 1 base, leaving 16 bases between them. CDR3 DNA, as far as it was read: TGTGCCAGTAGTATGGGCCAGCTTACTTTGAGCAATCAGCCC. Encoded protein: CASSMGQLTLSNQP. The CDR3, in full, reads CASSMGQLTLSNQPQHF.

A few counts support this clone. The read falls 3 residues short of the CDR3 end, and the missing part is taken from the germline J gene. V and J are TRBV6-2 or TRBV6-3 and TRBJ1-3; TRBD1 might be the D (6 bases). Trimming took off 5 bases at V and 5 bases at J, with 10 bases between the two ends. This CDR3 is 13 amino acids long. CDR1 and CDR2 from the germline V gene are MNHEY and SVGEGT. CDR3 region: CASSRTERNTIYF. The part of the CDR3 DNA that was read is TGTGCCAGCAGTCGGACAGAAAGAAACACC.

As to this clone: The read finishes 3 residues shy of the CDR3 end, and the germline J gene is used to complete it. This chain links TRBV11-3 with TRBJ2-1; D is uncertain. The ends were cut back, 7 bases at V and 4 bases at J, with 14 bases in the middle. The germline V gene encodes CDR1 SGHNT and CDR2 YENEEA. The CDR3 totals 14 residues. The sequenced CDR3 bases are TGTGCCAGCACCCTCCTTCGGGTTTACAATGAG. Encoded protein: CASTLLRVYNE. The full CDR3 protein is CASTLLRVYNEQFF.

This clone has at least ten counts. The read finishes 3 residues shy of the CDR3 end, and the germline J gene is used to complete it. The chain is built from TRBV30 and TRBJ1-1; D call uncertain. The CDR3 runs to 12 residues. Germline V gene lookup returns CDR1 GTSNPN and CDR2 SVGIG (reference sequence). CDR3 sequence: CAWSVGKYEAFF. The covered CDR3 bases are TGTGCCTGGAGTGTAGGTAAATACGAA. The full variable domain, its missing parts supplied by reference TRBV30 and TRBJ1-1, is SQTIHQWPATLVQPVGSPLSLECTVEGTSNPNLYWYRQAAGRGLQLLFYSVGIGQISSEVPQNLSASRPQDRQFILSSKKLLLSDSGFYLCAWSVGKYEAFFGQGTRLTVV.

As to this clone: The read ends 3 residues early relative to the CDR3; the germline J gene fills the gap. The V gene is TRBV30, the J gene TRBJ1-5; D is ambiguous. Deletions cut 2 bases from V and 8 bases from J, with 13 bases between. The CDR3 has 13 amino acids. Looked up from germline, CDR1 is GTSNPN and CDR2 is SVGIG (reference sequence). The CDR3: CAWSIAAREPQHF. The sequenced part of the CDR3 DNA is TGTGCCTGGAGTATAGCGGCCAGAGAGCCC.

The sample holds a few counts of this clone. From the germline J gene comes the end of the CDR3, since the read stops 3 residues before it. J is TRBJ1-6 and V is TRBV20-1; TRBD1 is a possible D gene (6 bases). Germline CDR1 reads DFQATT; CDR2 reads SNEGSKA (reference sequence). This CDR3 has 14 amino acids. The V end lost 0 bases, the J end lost 8 bases, and 11 bases lay between the germline ends. The CDR3 bases that were read are TGCAGTGCTAGAGATCTAGGGGGGGATTCACCC. As protein: CSARDLGGDSP. The whole CDR3 protein is CSARDLGGDSPLHF.

In its sample, this clone was seen a few times. The read ends 3 residues early relative to the CDR3; the germline J gene fills the gap. The gene calls are TRBV30 and TRBJ2-7, with 8 nucleotides matching TRBD1. The CDR3 has 12 residues. Germline loops: CDR1 GTSNPN, CDR2 SVGIG (reference sequence). The V gene end was trimmed by 4 bases and the J gene end by 5 bases; junction bases not matched to a gene: 4. The CDR3 reads CAWTPTGDEQYF. The CDR3 bases that were read are TGTGCCTGGACGCCGACAGGGGACGAG.

The CDR3 sequence is CASSSTGYQPQHF. The covered CDR3 bases are TGTGCCAGCAGCTCGACAGGGTACCAGCCC. The chain has TRBV7-9 and TRBJ1-5, with 7 bases matching TRBD1. Sequencing ends 3 residues short of the CDR3 end; the germline J gene provides the rest. Germline assignment: CDR1 SEHNR and CDR2 FQNEAQ (reference sequence). Germline trimming cut 4 bases from V and 7 bases from J; bases unmatched to any gene: 4. The CDR3 contains 13 residues.

This clone was seen more than once but under ten times. Read sequence stops 3 residues before the CDR3 end, and the germline J gene provides the missing end. This chain uses TRBV18 with TRBJ2-7, with D maybe TRBD2 (6 bases). This CDR3 has 15 residues. Trimming stripped 2 bases from V and 2 bases from J, with 13 bases between. Germline lookup yields CDR1 KGHSH and CDR2 LQKENI. CDR3 in amino acids: CASSPGGSAAYEQYF. CDR3 bases read: TGTGCCAGCTCACCAGGGGGGAGTGCGGCCTACGAG.

Comments on this clone: The sequenced fragment ends 3 residues before the CDR3 boundary, so the rest is inferred from the germline J gene. V gene TRBV19 combines with J gene TRBJ2-3; 11 bases line up with TRBD2. The CDR3 totals 17 residues. The V gene end was trimmed by 5 bases and the J gene end by 3 bases; junction bases not matched to a gene: 10. In germline, CDR1 is LNHDA, CDR2 SQIVND (reference sequence). CDR3 bases read: TGTGCCAGTAGTCACAGTCTACTAGCGGGAGTAACAGATACG. As protein: CASSHSLLAGVTDT. The entire CDR3 reads CASSHSLLAGVTDTQYF.

This clone was recorded at least ten times. The read gets to within 3 residues of the CDR3 end, and the germline J gene fills in the rest. V is TRBV6-2 or TRBV6-3 and J is TRBJ1-1; 7 bases line up with TRBD1. J gave up 1 base and V 0 bases, and 8 bases lay outside the gene matches. This CDR3 comprises 17 residues. CDR1 MNHEY and CDR2 SVGEGT come from the germline V gene. CDR3 sequence reads: CASSYSHQQGRNTEAFF. CDR3 DNA, as far as it was read: TGTGCCAGCAGTTACTCTCATCAACAGGGGCGGAACACTGAA.

This clone was detected ten times or more. The CDR3 spells CSVAPTGAETQYF. The CDR3 bases that were read are TGCAGCGTTGCCCCGACAGGGGCAGAGACC. The V and J genes are TRBV29-1 and TRBJ2-5; TRBD1 agrees at 8 bases. The read ends 3 residues before the CDR3 terminus; that terminus is restored from the germline J gene. The CDR3 totals 13 residues. In germline, CDR1 is SQVTM, CDR2 ANQGSEA. V lost 4 bases and J lost 4; bases outside the gene matches: 5. Combining the CDR3 with reference TRBV29-1 and TRBJ2-5 gives the whole variable domain SAVISQKPSRDICQRGTSLTIQCQVDSQVTMMFWYRQQPGQSLTLIATANQGSEATYESGFVIDKFPISRPNLTFSTLTVSNMSPEDSSIYLCSVAPTGAETQYFGPGTRLLVL.

This clone was observed a few times. The read terminates 3 residues ahead of where the CDR3 ends, so the germline J gene completes it. This chain joins TRBV6-2 or TRBV6-3 and TRBJ2-7; the D gene is possibly TRBD2 (6 bases). Germline assignment: CDR1 MNHEY and CDR2 SVGEGT. Between the trimmed V and J ends, which lost 6 bases and 0 bases, there was a span of 18 bases. This CDR3 region has 16 residues. The CDR3 bases that were read are TGTGCCAGCAGCGGCGGGGAACTAGACTACTCCTACGAG. Protein: CASSGGELDYSYE. The whole CDR3 sequence reads CASSGGELDYSYEQYF.

The sample holds many counts of this clone. The read is 3 residues too short to cover the CDR3 end, so that end is filled in from the germline J gene. The chain is built from TRBV20-1 and TRBJ1-2, with D possibly matching TRBD1 (6 bases). Germline lookup yields CDR1 DFQATT and CDR2 SNEGSKA (reference sequence). The CDR3 is made up of 14 amino acids. Partial CDR3 DNA: TGCAGTGCTAGAGATTTTGAGGGGGGGAGAGGC. It specifies CSARDFEGGRG. The full CDR3 sequence reads CSARDFEGGRGYTF.

Notes on this clone: The read ends 3 residues early relative to the CDR3; the germline J gene fills the gap. The V and J genes are TRBV18 and TRBJ1-1; TRBD1 aligns across 10 bases. The CDR3 consists of 15 residues. V was clipped by 6 bases and J by 4 bases; unmatched bases: 8. Germline values: CDR1 KGHSH, CDR2 LQKENI. This CDR3 reads CASSLGTGATTEAFF. The CDR3 DNA, read in part, is TGTGCCAGCTCTCTCGGGACAGGGGCGACCACTGAA.